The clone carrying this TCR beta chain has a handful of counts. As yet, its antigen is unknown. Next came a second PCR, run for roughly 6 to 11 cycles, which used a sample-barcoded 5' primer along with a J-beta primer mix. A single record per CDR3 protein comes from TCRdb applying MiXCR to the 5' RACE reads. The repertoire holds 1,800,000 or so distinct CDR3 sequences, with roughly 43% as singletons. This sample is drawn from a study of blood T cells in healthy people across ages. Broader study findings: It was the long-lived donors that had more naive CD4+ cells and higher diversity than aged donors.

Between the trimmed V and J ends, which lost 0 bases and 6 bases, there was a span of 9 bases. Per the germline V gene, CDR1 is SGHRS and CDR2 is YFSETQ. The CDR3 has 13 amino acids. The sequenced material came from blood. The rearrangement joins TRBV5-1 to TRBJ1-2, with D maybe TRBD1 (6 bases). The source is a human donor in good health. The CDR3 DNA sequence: TGCGCCAGCAGCTTGGACAGGGTGAATGGCTACACCTTC. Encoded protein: CASSLDRVNGYTF.